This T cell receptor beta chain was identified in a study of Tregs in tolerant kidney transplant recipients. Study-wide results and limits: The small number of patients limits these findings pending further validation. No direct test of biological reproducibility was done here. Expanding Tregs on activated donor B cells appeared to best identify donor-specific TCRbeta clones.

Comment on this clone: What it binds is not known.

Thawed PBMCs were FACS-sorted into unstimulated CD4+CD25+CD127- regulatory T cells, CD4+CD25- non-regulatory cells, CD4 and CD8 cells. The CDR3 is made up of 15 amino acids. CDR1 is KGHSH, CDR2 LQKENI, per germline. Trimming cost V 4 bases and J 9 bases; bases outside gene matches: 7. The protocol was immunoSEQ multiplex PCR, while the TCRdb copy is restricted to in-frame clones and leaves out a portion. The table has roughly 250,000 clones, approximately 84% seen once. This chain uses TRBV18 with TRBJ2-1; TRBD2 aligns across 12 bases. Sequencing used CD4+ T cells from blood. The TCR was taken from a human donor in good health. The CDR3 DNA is TGTGCCAGCTCACGACTAGCGGGGGCCTCAGGTGAGCAGTTCTTC. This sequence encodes CASSRLAGASGEQFF.